This T cell receptor (beta chain) was sequenced for a study of blood T cell repertoires in COVID-19. Study-level background: Researchers got acute and convalescent COVID-19 samples from the United States, Italy and Spain. T cells, B-cell-depleted T cells, or PBMCs provided the cDNA or gDNA that served as material.

In the original workflow: Amplification from reference gene primers served as the basis for estimated nucleated cell counts. The table came from immunoSEQ multiplex PCR; TCRdb's copy has only in-frame clones and leaves some out. Clonal size and the V and J genes are those of that table, whereas D and trimming came from the DNA. The top ten hold 4.5% to 7% of the sample, which has around 210,000 clones, roughly 75% seen once. Germline values: CDR1 ENHRY, CDR2 SYGVKD. V dropped 11 bases and J dropped 8 bases, with 22 bases sitting between them. This CDR3 has 14 amino acids. A single count supports this clone.

This chain uses TRBV10-3 with TRBJ2-4, with D possibly matching TRBD2 (7 bases). The receptor comes from a woman in her 70s with acute or convalescent COVID-19. The sequencing input was peripheral blood. For the CDR3, the DNA is TGTGCCTCACATCGGGGGGCAGGGTCGGACATTCAGTACTTC. Its protein is CASHRGAGSDIQYF.